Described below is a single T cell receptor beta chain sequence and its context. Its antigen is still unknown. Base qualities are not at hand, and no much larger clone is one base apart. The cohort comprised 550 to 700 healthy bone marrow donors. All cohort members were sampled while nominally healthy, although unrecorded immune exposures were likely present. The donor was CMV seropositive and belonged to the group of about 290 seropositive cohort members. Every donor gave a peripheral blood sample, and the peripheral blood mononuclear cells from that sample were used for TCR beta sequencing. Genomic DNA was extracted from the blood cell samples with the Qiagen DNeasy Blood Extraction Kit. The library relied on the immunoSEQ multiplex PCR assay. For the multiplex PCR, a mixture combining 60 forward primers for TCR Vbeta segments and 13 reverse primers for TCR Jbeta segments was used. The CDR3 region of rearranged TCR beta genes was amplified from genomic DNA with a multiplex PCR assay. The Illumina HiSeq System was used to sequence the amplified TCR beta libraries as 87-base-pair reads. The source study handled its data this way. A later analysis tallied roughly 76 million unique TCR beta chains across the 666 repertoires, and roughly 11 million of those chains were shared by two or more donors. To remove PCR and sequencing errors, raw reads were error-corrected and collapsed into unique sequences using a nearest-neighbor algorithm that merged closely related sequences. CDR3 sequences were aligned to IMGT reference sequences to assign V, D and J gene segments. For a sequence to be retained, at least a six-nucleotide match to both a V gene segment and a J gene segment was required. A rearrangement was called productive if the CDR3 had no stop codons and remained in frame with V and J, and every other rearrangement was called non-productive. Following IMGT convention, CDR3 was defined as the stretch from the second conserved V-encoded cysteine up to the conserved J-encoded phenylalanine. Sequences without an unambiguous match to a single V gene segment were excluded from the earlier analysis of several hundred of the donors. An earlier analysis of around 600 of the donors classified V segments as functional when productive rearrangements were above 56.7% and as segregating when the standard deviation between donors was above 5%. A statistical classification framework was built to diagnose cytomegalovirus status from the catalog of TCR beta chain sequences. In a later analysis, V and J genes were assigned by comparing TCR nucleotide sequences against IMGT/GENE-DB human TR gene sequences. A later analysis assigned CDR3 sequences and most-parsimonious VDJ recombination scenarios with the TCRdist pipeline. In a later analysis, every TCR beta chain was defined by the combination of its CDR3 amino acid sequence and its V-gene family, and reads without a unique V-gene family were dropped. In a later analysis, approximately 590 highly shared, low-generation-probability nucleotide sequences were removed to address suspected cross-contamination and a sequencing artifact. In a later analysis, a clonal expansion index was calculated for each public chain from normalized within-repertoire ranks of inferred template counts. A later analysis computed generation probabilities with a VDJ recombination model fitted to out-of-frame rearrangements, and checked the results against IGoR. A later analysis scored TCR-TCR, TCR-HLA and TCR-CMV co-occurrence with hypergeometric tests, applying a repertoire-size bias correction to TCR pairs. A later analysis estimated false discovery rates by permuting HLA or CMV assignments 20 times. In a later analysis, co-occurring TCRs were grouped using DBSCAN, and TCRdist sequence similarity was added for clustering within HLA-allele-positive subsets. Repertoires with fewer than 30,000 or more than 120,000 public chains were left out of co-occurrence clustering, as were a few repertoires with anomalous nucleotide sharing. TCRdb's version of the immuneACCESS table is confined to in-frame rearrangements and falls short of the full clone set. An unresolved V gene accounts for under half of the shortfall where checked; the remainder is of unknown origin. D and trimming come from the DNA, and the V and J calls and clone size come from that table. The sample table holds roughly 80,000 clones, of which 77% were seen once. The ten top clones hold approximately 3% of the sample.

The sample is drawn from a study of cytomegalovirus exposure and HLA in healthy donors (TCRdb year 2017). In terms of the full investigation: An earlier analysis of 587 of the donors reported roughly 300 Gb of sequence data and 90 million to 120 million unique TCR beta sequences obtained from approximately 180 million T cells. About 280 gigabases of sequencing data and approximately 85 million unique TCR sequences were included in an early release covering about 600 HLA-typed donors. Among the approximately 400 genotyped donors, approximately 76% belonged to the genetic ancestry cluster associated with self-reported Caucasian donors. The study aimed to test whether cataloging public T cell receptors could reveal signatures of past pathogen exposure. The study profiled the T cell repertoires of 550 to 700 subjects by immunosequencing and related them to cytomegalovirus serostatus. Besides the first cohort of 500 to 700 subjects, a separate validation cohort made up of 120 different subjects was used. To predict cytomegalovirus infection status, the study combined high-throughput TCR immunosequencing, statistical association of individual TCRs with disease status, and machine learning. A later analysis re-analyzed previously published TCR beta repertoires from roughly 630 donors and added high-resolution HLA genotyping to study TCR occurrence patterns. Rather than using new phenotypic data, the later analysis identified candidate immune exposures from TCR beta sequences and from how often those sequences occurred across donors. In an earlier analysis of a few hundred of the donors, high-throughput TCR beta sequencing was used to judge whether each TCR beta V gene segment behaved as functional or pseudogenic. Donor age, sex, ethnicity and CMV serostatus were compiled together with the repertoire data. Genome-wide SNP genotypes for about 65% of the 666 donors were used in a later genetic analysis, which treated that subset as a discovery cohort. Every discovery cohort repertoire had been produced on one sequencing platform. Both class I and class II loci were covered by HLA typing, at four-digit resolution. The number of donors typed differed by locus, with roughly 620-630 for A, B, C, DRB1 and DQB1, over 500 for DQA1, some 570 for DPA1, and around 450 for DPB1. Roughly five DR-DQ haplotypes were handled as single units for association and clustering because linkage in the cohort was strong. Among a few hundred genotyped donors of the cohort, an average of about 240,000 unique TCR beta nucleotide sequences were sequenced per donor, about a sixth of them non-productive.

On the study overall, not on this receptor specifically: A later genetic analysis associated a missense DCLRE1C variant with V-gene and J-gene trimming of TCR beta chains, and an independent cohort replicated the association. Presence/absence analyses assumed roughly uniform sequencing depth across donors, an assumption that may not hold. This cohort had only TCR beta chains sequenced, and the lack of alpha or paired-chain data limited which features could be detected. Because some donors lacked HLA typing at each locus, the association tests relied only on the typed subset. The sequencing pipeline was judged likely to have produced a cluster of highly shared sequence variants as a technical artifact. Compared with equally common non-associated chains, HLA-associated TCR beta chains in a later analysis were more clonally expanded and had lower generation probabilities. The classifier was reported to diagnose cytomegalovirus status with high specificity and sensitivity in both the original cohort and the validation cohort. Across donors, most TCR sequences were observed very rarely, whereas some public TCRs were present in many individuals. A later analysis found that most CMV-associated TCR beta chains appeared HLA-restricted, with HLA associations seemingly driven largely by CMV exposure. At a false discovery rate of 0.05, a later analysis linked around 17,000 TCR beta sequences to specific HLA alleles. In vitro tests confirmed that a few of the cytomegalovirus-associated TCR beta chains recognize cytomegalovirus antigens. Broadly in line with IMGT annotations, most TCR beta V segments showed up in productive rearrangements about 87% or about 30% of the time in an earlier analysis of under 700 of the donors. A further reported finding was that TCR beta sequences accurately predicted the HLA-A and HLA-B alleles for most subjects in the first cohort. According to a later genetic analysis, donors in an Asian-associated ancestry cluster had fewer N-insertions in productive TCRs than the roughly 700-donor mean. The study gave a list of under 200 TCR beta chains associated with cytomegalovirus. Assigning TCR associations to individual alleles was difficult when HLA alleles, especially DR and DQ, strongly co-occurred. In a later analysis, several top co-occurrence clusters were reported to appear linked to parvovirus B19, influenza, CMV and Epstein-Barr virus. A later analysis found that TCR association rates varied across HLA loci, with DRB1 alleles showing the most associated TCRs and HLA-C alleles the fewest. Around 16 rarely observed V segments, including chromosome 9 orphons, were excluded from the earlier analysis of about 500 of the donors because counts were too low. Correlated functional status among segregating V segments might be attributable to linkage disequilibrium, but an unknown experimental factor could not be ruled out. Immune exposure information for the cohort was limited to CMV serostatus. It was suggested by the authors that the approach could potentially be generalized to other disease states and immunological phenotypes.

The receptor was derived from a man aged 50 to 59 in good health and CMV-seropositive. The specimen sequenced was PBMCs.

The DNA is TGTGCCAGCAGCTTATCCACTAGCTACACCGGGGAGCTGTTTTTT. Its amino acids are CASSLSTSYTGELFF. The V gene is TRBV7-3 and the J gene is TRBJ2-2; a tentative D call is TRBD2 (6 bases match). The trim is 2 bases for V and 3 bases for J, with a gap of 10 bases between the germline ends. Including the terminal cysteine and phenylalanine, the CDR3 comprises 15 residues. The kept DNA is CDR3 alone, 45 bases in frame from the first base. CDR1 and CDR2 are drawn from the germline V gene: SGHTA, FQGTGA.